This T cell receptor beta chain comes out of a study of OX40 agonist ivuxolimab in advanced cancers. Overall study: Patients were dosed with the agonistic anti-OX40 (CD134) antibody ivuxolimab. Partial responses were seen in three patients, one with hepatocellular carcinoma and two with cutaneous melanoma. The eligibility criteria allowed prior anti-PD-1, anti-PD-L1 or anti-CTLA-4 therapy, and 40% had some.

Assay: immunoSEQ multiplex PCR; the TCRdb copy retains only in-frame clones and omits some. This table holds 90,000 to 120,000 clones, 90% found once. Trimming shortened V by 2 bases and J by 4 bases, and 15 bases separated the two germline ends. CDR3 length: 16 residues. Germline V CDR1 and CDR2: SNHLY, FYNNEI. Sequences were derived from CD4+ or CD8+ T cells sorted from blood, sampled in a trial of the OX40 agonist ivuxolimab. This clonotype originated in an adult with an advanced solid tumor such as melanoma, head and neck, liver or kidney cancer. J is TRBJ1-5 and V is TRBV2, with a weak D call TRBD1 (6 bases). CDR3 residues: CASSERVRGWNQPQHF. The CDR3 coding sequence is TGTGCCAGCAGTGAACGGGTCAGGGGTTGGAATCAGCCCCAGCATTTT.